The rows below give T cell receptor beta chains drawn from one sample of a study of blood T cells in healthy people across ages. TCRdb reprocessed the 5' RACE reads with MiXCR, giving one entry per CDR3 protein. The data show more than 700,000 distinct CDR3 sequences, less than 60% seen once. The material sequenced was blood. These receptors were taken from a man at least 80 years old in good health. The CDR3 runs from the conserved cysteine through the conserved F or W. The order of the fields is J gene, clone size, D gene, V gene, CDR3 protein, CDR3 DNA. The D gene is left open where the match is weak. Size is omitted from some rows. Given values are once, few, many or a class for expanded clones.

TRBJ2-1 few - TRBV20-1 CSATRTNNEQFF TGCAGTGCTACCAGGACCAACAATGAGCAGTTCTTC
TRBJ1-4 - - TRBV25-1 CASSEAGATNEKLFF TGTGCCAGCAGTGAAGCGGGGGCAACTAATGAAAAACTGTTTTTT
TRBJ1-2 - - TRBV5-6 CASSLFDKSYGYTF TGTGCCAGCAGCTTGTTCGACAAATCCTATGGCTACACCTTC
TRBJ2-1 - - TRBV20-1 CSARDPPIRNEQFF TGCAGTGCTAGAGATCCCCCTATCAGGAATGAGCAGTTCTTC
TRBJ2-1 - - TRBV15 CATSPPTGQNEQFF TGTGCCACCAGCCCTCCAACGGGGCAGAATGAGCAGTTCTTC
TRBJ2-7 - TRBD1 TRBV6-1 CASSEQGATVVSYEQYF TGTGCCAGCAGTGAACAGGGGGCAACCGTCGTTTCCTACGAGCAGTACTTC
TRBJ2-1 many - TRBV6-2/TRBV6-3 CASRPPLVGMISYNEQFF TGTGCCAGCAGGCCACCCTTAGTGGGTATGATCTCCTACAATGAGCAGTTCTTC
TRBJ2-1 few - TRBV20-1 CSAARTGVDEQFF TGCAGTGCTGCCCGAACTGGCGTAGATGAGCAGTTCTTC
TRBJ2-2 - - TRBV27 CASSLSRAGTGELFF TGTGCCAGCAGTTTGAGCAGGGCGGGCACCGGGGAGCTGTTTTTT
TRBJ2-3 - - TRBV27 CASSFFGNLRTDTQYF TGTGCCAGCAGTTTCTTTGGGAATTTGCGAACAGATACGCAGTATTTT
TRBJ2-6 - - TRBV10-3 CAISEVRAAGANVLTF TGTGCCATCAGTGAAGTAAGGGCCGCCGGGGCCAACGTCCTGACTTTC
TRBJ2-7 many - TRBV6-6 CASSIGRYEQYF TGTGCCAGCAGCATCGGAAGGTACGAGCAGTACTTC
TRBJ2-2 - - TRBV7-7 CASSSTADGRTGELFF TGTGCTAGCAGCTCAACTGCCGACGGTCGCACCGGGGAGCTGTTTTTT
TRBJ1-4 - - TRBV6-5 CASSYSYNRLNEKLFF TGTGCCAGCAGTTACTCGTATAATCGACTGAATGAAAAACTGTTTTTT
TRBJ2-1 - - TRBV12-3/TRBV12-4 CASSPQRRSYNEQFF TGTGCCAGCAGTCCCCAGCGGAGGTCCTACAATGAGCAGTTCTTC
TRBJ2-6 - - TRBV12-3/TRBV12-4 CASEGRPGANVLTF TGTGCCAGCGAGGGCCGCCCTGGGGCCAACGTCCTGACTTTC
TRBJ2-2 few - TRBV6-2/TRBV6-3 CASSRSRRRSGELFF TGTGCCAGCAGCCGATCCAGAAGACGGTCCGGGGAGCTGTTTTTT
TRBJ2-1 - - TRBV5-1 CASSAGGGLAFVEQFF TGCGCCAGCAGCGCCGGTGGCGGACTGGCTTTTGTTGAGCAGTTCTTC
TRBJ2-3 - - TRBV5-1 CASSPGRTTDTQYF TGCGCCAGCAGCCCGGGACGGACCACAGATACGCAGTATTTT
TRBJ2-1 few TRBD1 TRBV5-1 CASSLGGWTGANEQFF TGCGCCAGCAGCTTGGGAGGATGGACAGGCGCCAATGAGCAGTTCTTC
TRBJ1-4 - - TRBV2 CASSATGNANEKLFF TGTGCCAGCAGCGCCACGGGGAATGCTAATGAAAAACTGTTTTTT
TRBJ2-1 few TRBD1 TRBV27 CASSFQGVNEQFF TGTGCCAGCAGTTTTCAGGGGGTGAATGAGCAGTTCTTC
TRBJ2-7 few TRBD2 TRBV5-1 CASSLILSSGAYEQYF TGCGCCAGCAGCTTGATTTTGTCTAGCGGAGCCTACGAGCAGTACTTC
TRBJ1-2 - TRBD1 TRBV5-1 CASSLAPQTGSGYTF TGCGCCAGCAGCTTGGCCCCACAGACAGGGTCTGGCTACACCTTC
TRBJ2-7 few TRBD2 TRBV5-6 CASSKLSSGRALPYEQYF TGTGCCAGCAGCAAATTGTCTAGCGGGAGGGCCTTGCCCTACGAGCAGTACTTC
TRBJ1-5 - TRBD1 TRBV12-3/TRBV12-4 CASSLTGGQQPQHF TGTGCCAGCAGTTTGACAGGGGGACAGCAGCCCCAGCATTTT
TRBJ2-5 - - TRBV7-6 CASTPSRSGSVETQYF TGTGCCAGCACCCCCTCGAGGTCGGGGTCTGTGGAGACCCAGTACTTC
TRBJ2-3 - - TRBV29-1 CSGAGGYTDTQYF TGCAGCGGTGCTGGGGGTTACACAGATACGCAGTATTTT
TRBJ2-7 few TRBD1 TRBV5-1 CASSLRQGPVEQYF TGCGCCAGCAGCCTCAGACAGGGTCCTGTGGAGCAGTACTTC
TRBJ1-6 few TRBD1 TRBV5-1 CASSPGTANSPLHF TGCGCCAGCAGCCCCGGGACAGCGAATTCACCCCTCCACTTT
TRBJ1-6 - TRBD1 TRBV7-9 CASSSTGVYNSPLHF TGTGCCAGCAGCTCGACAGGGGTCTATAATTCACCCCTCCACTTT
TRBJ2-7 many - TRBV30 CAWSVSIYYEQYF TGTGCCTGGAGTGTTAGCATCTACTACGAGCAGTACTTC
TRBJ1-1 - - TRBV10-3 CAIRERTEATEAFF TGTGCCATCAGAGAAAGGACAGAGGCCACTGAAGCTTTCTTT
TRBJ2-7 once TRBD1 TRBV29-1 CSAQTGVTYEQYF TGCAGCGCTCAGACAGGGGTGACCTACGAGCAGTACTTC
TRBJ2-7 - TRBD2 TRBV12-3/TRBV12-4 CASRITGGGYEQYF TGTGCCAGCAGAATTACGGGAGGGGGCTACGAGCAGTACTTC
TRBJ2-6 many - TRBV7-9 CASSSSLRESSGANVLTF TGTGCCAGCAGCTCGAGTCTCCGGGAGAGCTCTGGGGCCAACGTCCTGACTTTC
TRBJ1-6 few - TRBV11-2 CASSLLAENSPLHF TGTGCCAGCAGCTTACTAGCAGAAAATTCACCCCTCCACTTT
TRBJ2-1 - TRBD2 TRBV2 CASSDLAGDGNEQFF TGTGCCAGCAGTGACTTAGCGGGAGATGGAAATGAGCAGTTCTTC
TRBJ2-1 - TRBD2 TRBV6-5 CASRATSGSSYNEQFF TGTGCCAGCAGAGCAACTAGCGGAAGCTCCTACAATGAGCAGTTCTTC
TRBJ2-5 many TRBD1 TRBV7-2 CASKTGGIQETQYF TGTGCCAGCAAAACAGGGGGAATCCAAGAGACCCAGTACTTC
TRBJ2-3 - - TRBV9 CASSVRIPDTQYF TGTGCCAGCAGCGTGAGAATACCCGATACGCAGTATTTT
TRBJ1-4 few - TRBV20-1 CSARDFGGSEKLFF TGCAGTGCTAGAGATTTTGGGGGATCGGAAAAACTGTTTTTT
TRBJ2-4 few - TRBV7-9 CASSRDVTLQYF TGTGCCAGCAGTCGAGACGTGACTCTTCAGTACTTC
TRBJ2-3 few - TRBV12-3/TRBV12-4 CASSDDTLSTDTQYF TGTGCCAGCAGTGACGACACGCTGAGCACAGATACGCAGTATTTT
TRBJ2-1 many TRBD2 TRBV7-3 CASSFTSGSKNEQFF TGTGCCAGCAGTTTTACGAGCGGGAGTAAGAATGAGCAGTTCTTC
TRBJ2-2 once - TRBV5-6 CASSLYTAGELFF TGTGCCAGCAGCCTGTATACTGCCGGGGAGCTGTTTTTT
TRBJ1-5 - - TRBV5-1 CASSLGQRNNQPQHF TGCGCCAGCAGCTTGGGGCAGAGAAACAATCAGCCCCAGCATTTT
TRBJ2-7 few - TRBV28 CASRSRASPREQYF TGTGCCAGCAGGTCAAGGGCCTCGCCTCGCGAGCAGTACTTC
TRBJ2-1 - - TRBV11-2 CASDPGGGPGYNEQFF TGTGCCTCAGACCCGGGCGGGGGCCCGGGGTACAATGAGCAGTTCTTC